This T cell receptor (beta chain) was documented in a study of T cell repertoires in aging, cancer and after chemotherapy. TRB rearrangements spanning V, D and J were amplified using mixed TRB-A/B primers. Using its own MiXCR run on the multiplex PCR reads, TCRdb lists one record per CDR3 protein. Of 4,900 or so distinct CDR3 sequences in the sample, around 20% are singletons; the top ten hold roughly 3.9%. This clonotype was seen only a few times. V gave up 6 bases and J gave up 8 bases, with 16 bases separating them. Germline V gene sequence: CDR1 MDHEN, CDR2 SYDVKM. The CDR3 length is 13 residues. TCR beta rearrangements were amplified from peripheral blood genomic DNA.

Sample: blood. The TCR sequence derives from a human donor in good health. The donor label of this sample is uncertain. The chain carries TRBV28 and TRBJ1-2; the D gene is possibly TRBD1 (5 bases). The CDR3, as DNA: TGTGCCAGCAGCCGGACGTCAGGGAGGGGCTACACCTTC. Translation: CASSRTSGRGYTF.